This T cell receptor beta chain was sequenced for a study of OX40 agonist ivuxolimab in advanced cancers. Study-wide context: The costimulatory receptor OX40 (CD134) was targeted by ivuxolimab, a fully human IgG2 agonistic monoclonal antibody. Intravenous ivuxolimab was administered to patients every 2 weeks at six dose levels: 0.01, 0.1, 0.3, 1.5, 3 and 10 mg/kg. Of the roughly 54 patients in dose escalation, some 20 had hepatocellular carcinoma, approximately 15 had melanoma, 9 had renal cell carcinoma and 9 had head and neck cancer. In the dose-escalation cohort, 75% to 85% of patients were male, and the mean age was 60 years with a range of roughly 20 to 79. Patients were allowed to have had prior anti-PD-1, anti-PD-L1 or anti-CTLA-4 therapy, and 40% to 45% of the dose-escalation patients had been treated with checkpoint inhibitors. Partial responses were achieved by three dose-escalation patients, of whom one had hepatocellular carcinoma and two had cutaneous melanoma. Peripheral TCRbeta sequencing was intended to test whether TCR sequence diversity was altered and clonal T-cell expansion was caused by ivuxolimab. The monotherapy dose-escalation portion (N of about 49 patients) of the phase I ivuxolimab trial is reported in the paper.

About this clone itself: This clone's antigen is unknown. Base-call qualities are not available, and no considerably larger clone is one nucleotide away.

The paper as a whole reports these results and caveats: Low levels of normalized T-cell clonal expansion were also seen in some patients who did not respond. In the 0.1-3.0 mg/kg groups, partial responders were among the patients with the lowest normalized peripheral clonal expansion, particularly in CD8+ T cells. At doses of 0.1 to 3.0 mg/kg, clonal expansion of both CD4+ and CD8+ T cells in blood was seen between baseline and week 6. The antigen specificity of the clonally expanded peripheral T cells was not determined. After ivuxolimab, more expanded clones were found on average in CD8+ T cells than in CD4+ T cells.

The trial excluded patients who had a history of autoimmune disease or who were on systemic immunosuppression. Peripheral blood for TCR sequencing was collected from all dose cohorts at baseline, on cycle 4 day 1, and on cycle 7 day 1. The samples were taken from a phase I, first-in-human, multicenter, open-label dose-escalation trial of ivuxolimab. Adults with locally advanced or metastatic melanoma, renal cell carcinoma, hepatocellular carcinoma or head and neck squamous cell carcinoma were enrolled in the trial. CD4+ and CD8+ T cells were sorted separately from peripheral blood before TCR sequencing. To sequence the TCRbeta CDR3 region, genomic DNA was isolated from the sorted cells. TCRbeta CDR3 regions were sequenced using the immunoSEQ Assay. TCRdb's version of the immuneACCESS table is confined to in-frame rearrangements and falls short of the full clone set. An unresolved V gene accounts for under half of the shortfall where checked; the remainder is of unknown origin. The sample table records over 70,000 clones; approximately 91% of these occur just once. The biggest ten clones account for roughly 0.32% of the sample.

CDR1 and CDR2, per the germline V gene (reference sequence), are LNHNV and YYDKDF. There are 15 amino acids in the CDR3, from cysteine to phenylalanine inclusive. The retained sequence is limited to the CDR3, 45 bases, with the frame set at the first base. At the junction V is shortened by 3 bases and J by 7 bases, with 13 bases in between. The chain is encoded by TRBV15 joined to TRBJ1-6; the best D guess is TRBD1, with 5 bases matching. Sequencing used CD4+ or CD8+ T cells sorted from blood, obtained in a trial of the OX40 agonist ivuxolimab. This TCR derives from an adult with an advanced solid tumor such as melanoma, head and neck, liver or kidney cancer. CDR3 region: CATSRSTATNSPLHF. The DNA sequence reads TGTGCCACCAGCAGGTCGACAGCGACCAATTCACCCCTCCACTTT.